A selection of T cell receptor beta chains follows, all from one sample in a study of Ad26.COV2.S vaccination and SARS-CoV-2 variants. Profiling relied on immunoSEQ multiplex PCR, and the TCRdb table lists in-frame clones only, not all of them. The sample consists of about 460,000 clones, 89% of them appearing once. This material consisted of peripheral blood, taken in a trial of Ad26.COV2.S vaccine versus placebo. The receptors stem from a person between 18 and 59 years old who received the Ad26.COV2.S COVID-19 vaccine or a placebo. The CDR3 runs from the conserved cysteine through the conserved F or W. The D gene is left open where the match is weak. The size of a clone is reported for some rows only, either as once, few or many, or as a class for expanded clones.

>TRBJ1-1|TRBV6-5|.|.
TGTGCCAGCAGAGCAGGGTTGAACACTGAAGCTTTCTTT
CASRAGLNTEAFF
>TRBJ2-2|TRBV19|TRBD1|.
TGTGCCAGTAGGGGACAGGGGTTGGCCACCGGGGAGCTGTTTTTT
CASRGQGLATGELFF
>TRBJ1-4|TRBV6-1|.|.
TGTGCCAGCAGTGAAGCTGGGGGGGGAGGAAAACTGTTTTTT
CASSEAGGGGKLFF
>TRBJ2-7|TRBV12-3/TRBV12-4|TRBD2|few
TGTGCCAGCACCTTAGCGGGAGGGTACGAGCAGTACTTC
CASTLAGGYEQYF
>TRBJ2-7|TRBV23-1|TRBD1|.
TGCGCCAGCAGTCAAGACAGGGGCATCGACGAGCAGTACTTC
CASSQDRGIDEQYF
>TRBJ2-7|TRBV29-1|.|.
TGCAGCGTTGAATCCCCAGGAGGGGTCGGGCAGTACTTC
CSVESPGGVGQYF
>TRBJ2-7|TRBV5-4|TRBD2|once
TGTGCCAGCAGCTTGGCCAGCGGGAGGAGGCAGTACTTC
CASSLASGRRQYF
>TRBJ2-7|TRBV7-2|TRBD1|.
TGTGCCAGCAGCTTAGGGGACAGGGACTTCAGTGAGCAGTACTTC
CASSLGDRDFSEQYF
>TRBJ2-2|TRBV14|.|.
TGTGCCAGCAGCTACAGGGCGAACGGGGAGCTGTTTTTT
CASSYRANGELFF
>TRBJ1-2|TRBV4-1|.|once
TGCGCCAGCAGCCAAGGGAAACAGCTTCGCTATGGCTACACCTTC
CASSQGKQLRYGYTF
>TRBJ1-1|TRBV6-5|.|.
TGTGCCAGCAGTACCCCCACTGAAGCTTTCTTT
CASSTPTEAFF
>TRBJ1-3|TRBV10-1|.|once
TGCGCCAGGTTTTGGACTAGAAGCTCTGGAAACACCATATATTTT
CARFWTRSSGNTIYF
>TRBJ1-1|TRBV24-1|.|.
TGTGCCACCAGTGACTCCGGGATGCTAGAAGCTTTCTTT
CATSDSGMLEAFF
>TRBJ1-5|TRBV6-1|.|.
TGTGCCAGCAGTGAAGTCGTGACTCCCGATTGGCCCCAGCATTTT
CASSEVVTPDWPQHF
>TRBJ2-1|TRBV5-4|TRBD2|few
TGTGCCAGCAGCTCCAGGACTAGCGGGGCCCTCAATGAGCAGTTCTTC
CASSSRTSGALNEQFF
>TRBJ1-6|TRBV7-8|.|few
TGTGCCAGCAGCTCCCTCCCCACCAATTCACCCCTCCACTTT
CASSSLPTNSPLHF
>TRBJ2-3|TRBV7-2|.|.
TGTGCCAGCAGCTTGGATAGAGGGAGCACAGATACGCAGTATTTT
CASSLDRGSTDTQYF
>TRBJ2-7|TRBV6-5|.|.
TGTGCCAGCAGTTACGGGGCAGGTCCTGTGCAGCAGTACTTC
CASSYGAGPVQQYF
>TRBJ1-5|TRBV4-1|.|.
TGCGCCAGCAGCCTCGGGACATCCTATCAGCCCCAGCATTTT
CASSLGTSYQPQHF
>TRBJ1-5|TRBV12-3/TRBV12-4|TRBD1|.
TGTGCCAGCCGTAGGGGGCAGGGTCAGCCCCAGCATTTT
CASRRGQGQPQHF
>TRBJ1-6|TRBV7-9|TRBD1|.
TGTGCCAGCAGCTCGCAGACAGGGGTGAGGTCACCCCTCCACTTT
CASSSQTGVRSPLHF
>TRBJ2-3|TRBV11-2|.|.
TGTGCCAGCAGCTTAGACGGAGATACGCAGTATTTT
CASSLDGDTQYF
>TRBJ2-1|TRBV10-3|TRBD2|once
TGTGCCACGTACGGGGGGTCCGACAATGAGCAGTTCTTC
CATYGGSDNEQFF
>TRBJ2-5|TRBV11-1|TRBD1|.
TGTGCCAGCAGCTGGGACAGGAAAGAGACCCAGTACTTC
CASSWDRKETQYF
>TRBJ1-2|TRBV30|TRBD1|once
TGTGCCTGGAGCGCACCGGGACAGGGGGCGTCCTATGGCTACACCTTC
CAWSAPGQGASYGYTF
>TRBJ2-1|TRBV9|TRBD2|.
TGTGCCAGCAGCCCCCCTAGCGGGAGGGTACATGAGCAGTTCTTC
CASSPPSGRVHEQFF
>TRBJ1-2|TRBV18|TRBD1|.
TGTGCCAGCTCCCACCTAGTGGGACAGGAGACGTACGGCTACACCTTC
CASSHLVGQETYGYTF
>TRBJ2-1|TRBV4-1|TRBD1|.
TGCGCCAGCAGCGACCGGGACAGGGTTCTCAATGAGCAGTTCTTC
CASSDRDRVLNEQFF
>TRBJ2-1|TRBV27|TRBD2|once
TGTGCCAGCAGGCTCGGACTAGCGGGAGCATACAATGAGCAGTTCTTC
CASRLGLAGAYNEQFF
>TRBJ1-5|TRBV6-4|.|.
TGTGCCAGCAGTGTTGACACGTACAATCAGCCCCAGCATTTT
CASSVDTYNQPQHF
>TRBJ1-2|TRBV28|.|.
TGTGCCAGCAGTTTTCGGTCCTATGGCTACACCTTC
CASSFRSYGYTF
>TRBJ2-2|TRBV4-2|TRBD1|few
TGTGCCAGCAGCCAAGAGGTGCACGACAGGGGCACCGGGGAGCTGTTTTTT
CASSQEVHDRGTGELFF
>TRBJ2-1|TRBV19|.|.
TGTGCCAGTAGTAGTGGCGGGGCCTACAATGAGCAGTTCTTC
CASSSGGAYNEQFF
>TRBJ2-7|TRBV11-2|.|.
TGTGCCAGCAGTACGGGGCTCCACTACGAGCAGTACTTC
CASSTGLHYEQYF
>TRBJ2-3|TRBV6-5|TRBD1|.
TGTGCCAGCAAGAGGACAGGGGTTACAGATACGCAGTATTTT
CASKRTGVTDTQYF
>TRBJ1-6|TRBV27|TRBD1|.
TGTGCCAGCGGGCCCGGGGACAGGCCTAATTCACCCCTCCACTTT
CASGPGDRPNSPLHF
>TRBJ2-1|TRBV4-1|.|.
TGCGCCAGCAGCCAAGATCGCTTTGTTTGGGGGCCAGGGCAGTTCTTC
CASSQDRFVWGPGQFF
>TRBJ1-6|TRBV7-9|.|once
TGTGCCAGCAGCGGGGAAAATTCACCCCTCCACTTT
CASSGENSPLHF
>TRBJ2-3|TRBV4-1|TRBD2|.
TGCGCCAGCAGCCAAGAATTTTTAGCGGGAGGGAGCGATACGCAGTATTTT
CASSQEFLAGGSDTQYF
>TRBJ1-2|TRBV18|.|.
TGTGCCAGCTCACCACCTCACAGGGTTGTGGACTATGGCTACACCTTC
CASSPPHRVVDYGYTF
>TRBJ2-7|TRBV7-2|.|once
TGTGCCAGCAGCTTAGCAGATGGGGCTCATCCTCATTTC
CASSLADGAHPHF
>TRBJ2-5|TRBV6-6|.|.
TGTGCCAGCAGCATACATTACCAAGAGACCCAGTACTTC
CASSIHYQETQYF